The next 21 T cell receptor beta chains were all read from a single sample in a study of CD8 T cells in Susac syndrome. Reverse transcription used about 0.45 to 1 ug RNA and random hexamers. MiXCR was run by TCRdb on the immunoSEQ multiplex PCR reads, yielding one entry per CDR3 protein. The data contain hundreds of thousands of distinct CDR3 sequences, nearly 97% of them singletons. The source material was CD4+ T cells from PBMCs. These receptors were obtained from a human donor with multiple sclerosis.

The chain couples TRBV27 to TRBJ1-5, with D hard to call. This CDR3 is 13 amino acids long. V was clipped by 1 base and J by 0 bases, with 1 base between them. Germline V gene data show CDR1 as MNHEY and CDR2 as SMNVEV (reference sequence). CDR3 region: CASSLFSNQPQHF. The CDR3 DNA reads TGTGCCAGCAGTTTATTTAGCAATCAGCCCCAGCATTTT.

The chain recombines TRBV30 with TRBJ1-1; weak D call: TRBD1 (5 bases). Germline CDR1 is GTSNPN and CDR2 is SVGIG (reference sequence). This CDR3 spans 13 amino acids. Trimming took 5 bases from V and 1 from J, leaving 11 bases between them. Here the CDR3 DNA reads TGTGCCTGGTCGCAGGGAGCGAACACTGAAGCTTTCTTT. Its protein product is CAWSQGANTEAFF.

This clonotype was seen just once. The rearrangement uses TRBV29-1 and TRBJ1-1; weak D call: TRBD1 (6 bases). Germline CDR1 is SQVTM and CDR2 is ANQGSEA. The CDR3 extends over 14 amino acids. V lost 1 base and J 6 bases, leaving 15 bases between the germline ends. CDR3 bases: TGCAGCGTTGAAGTCCCGCAGGGGATGGCTGAAGCTTTCTTT. This sequence encodes CSVEVPQGMAEAFF.

The chain employs TRBV2 and TRBJ1-1; 7 bases align to TRBD1. CDR1 and CDR2 from the germline V gene are SNHLY and FYNNEI. This CDR3 comprises 13 residues. The V segment lost 6 bases and the J segment 0 bases; nucleotides outside the gene matches: 1. The CDR3 here is CASRGTVNTEAFF. The DNA of the CDR3 is TGTGCCAGCAGAGGGACAGTGAACACTGAAGCTTTCTTT.

The chain couples TRBV28 to TRBJ2-7; the D is unclear. The CDR3 is made up of 14 amino acids. Looked up from germline, CDR1 is MDHEN and CDR2 is SYDVKM. The germline V and J ends were trimmed by 2 bases and 4 bases, with 12 bases remaining between them. CDR3 sequence (DNA): TGTGCCAGCAGTTTAGTTGTACCCTTTTACGAGCAGTACTTC. This gives the protein CASSLVVPFYEQYF.

The chain employs TRBV20-1 and TRBJ2-5, with 7 positions matching TRBD2. The CDR3 is 13 residues long. Germline CDR1 reads DFQATT; CDR2 reads SNEGSKA (reference sequence). Germline trimming cut 2 bases from V and 4 bases from J; bases unmatched to any gene: 4. CDR3 DNA sequence: TGCAGTGCTAGACTTTCGGGAGGAGAGACCCAGTACTTC. Amino acid sequence: CSARLSGGETQYF.

The chain has TRBV23-1 and TRBJ1-5; 9 bases map to TRBD1. TRBV23-1 has ORF status, its function being uncertain. This CDR3 spans 15 amino acids. V lost 6 bases to trimming and J lost 7 bases; unmatched junction nucleotides: 10. CDR3 coding DNA: TGCGCCAGCAGATACAGTAGACAGGGGGGGCAGCCCCAGCATTTT. It translates to CASRYSRQGGQPQHF.

V gene TRBV20-1 combines with J gene TRBJ2-7; no firm D call. Trimming took 3 bases from V and 4 from J, leaving 4 bases between them. The CDR3 runs 10 residues. The germline V gene has CDR1 DFQATT and CDR2 SNEGSKA (reference sequence). The CDR3 loop reads CSARGYEQYF. As DNA, the CDR3 is TGCAGTGCTAGGGGTTACGAGCAGTACTTC.

V and J are TRBV21-1 and TRBJ2-1; TRBD1 is the table's D call and was not checked against the DNA. TRBV21-1 is a known pseudogene. The length of the CDR3 is 14 residues. The CDR3 bases are TGTGCCAGCAGCAATCGTCAAGCGCCCAATGAGCAGTTCTTC. It translates to CASSNRQAPNEQFF.

The chain recombines TRBV29-1 with TRBJ2-3, with D unresolved. The V and J ends lost 0 bases and 1 base respectively, with 11 bases between them. This CDR3 comprises 15 residues. The germline gives CDR1 SQVTM, CDR2 ANQGSEA. CDR3 sequence (DNA): TGCAGCGTTGAAGATGGAAAAACAGGCACAGATACGCAGTATTTT. Amino acid sequence: CSVEDGKTGTDTQYF.

This chain uses TRBV2 with TRBJ2-3; D is possibly TRBD2 (5 bases). The V gene's germline CDR1 is SNHLY and CDR2 FYNNEI. V was clipped by 6 bases and J by 3 bases, with 16 bases between them. The CDR3 extends over 15 amino acids. DNA of the CDR3: TGTGCCAGCAGGGACTCGCCGTTTCCGACAGATACGCAGTATTTT. It specifies CASRDSPFPTDTQYF.

The gene calls are TRBV6-5 and TRBJ2-2; 11 nucleotides line up with TRBD2. V trimming: 2 bases; J trimming: 5 bases; junction bases outside the gene matches: 7. Per the germline V gene, CDR1 is MNHEY and CDR2 is SVGAGI. The CDR3 consists of 17 residues. CDR3 DNA: TGTGCCAGCAGTTACCCTAGCGGGGGGTGGTTTACCGGGGAGCTGTTTTTT. Its protein product is CASSYPSGGWFTGELFF.

V gene TRBV5-1 combines with J gene TRBJ2-1; D remains unclear. The V end lost 0 bases, the J end lost 7 bases, and 8 bases lay between the germline ends. CDR1 is SGHRS, CDR2 YFSETQ, per germline. The CDR3 contains 13 residues. Here the CDR3 DNA reads TGCGCCAGCAGCTTGGTCGTAGGGAATGAGCAGTTCTTC. Residues: CASSLVVGNEQFF.

The rearrangement links TRBV2 to TRBJ2-1; 9 nucleotides align to TRBD2. In germline, CDR1 is SNHLY, CDR2 FYNNEI. The CDR3 contains 18 residues. V lost 11 bases and J lost 0; bases outside the gene matches: 17. The CDR3 nucleotides are TGTGCCGCTGTTCGGGTAGCGGGAGTTTTGGGCTCCTACAATGAGCAGTTCTTC. This translates into CAAVRVAGVLGSYNEQFF.

This rearrangement joins TRBV20-1 to TRBJ2-5; the D gene is possibly TRBD2 (7 bases). Looked up from germline, CDR1 is DFQATT and CDR2 is SNEGSKA (reference sequence). V shed 0 bases and J shed 7 bases, with 12 bases lying between them. The CDR3 extends over 13 amino acids. As DNA, the CDR3 is TGCAGTGCTAGAGATCACAGGGAGGGGACCCAGTACTTC. It codes for CSARDHREGTQYF.

The V gene is TRBV5-6, the J gene TRBJ1-5, with D hard to call. Germline V lookup: CDR1 SGHDT, CDR2 YYEEEE. V dropped 0 bases and J dropped 0 bases, with 10 bases sitting between them. The CDR3 contains 16 residues. CDR3: CASSLAGSPSNQPQHF. The CDR3 DNA follows: TGTGCCAGCAGCTTGGCCGGGTCCCCTAGCAATCAGCCCCAGCATTTT.

Turning to this clonotype: Sequence at one end of the junction differs from germline and may be a read error. The chain carries TRBV11-1 and TRBJ1-1; D remains unclear. The CDR3 has 11 residues. Germline CDR1 is SGHAT and CDR2 is FQDESV (reference sequence). The CDR3 DNA reads TGTGCCAGCAGCTTAGGGTCTGGAGTGCTCTTT. Translation gives CASSLGSGVLF.

The J gene is TRBJ2-1, the V gene TRBV30; TRBD2 aligns across 14 bases. CDR3 size: 17 residues. Germline values: CDR1 GTSNPN, CDR2 SVGIG (reference sequence). Trimming at V came to 3 bases and at J to 3 bases, leaving 7 bases not matched to a gene. CDR3 in amino acids: CAWRGEGLAGVYNEQFF. The CDR3 DNA reads TGTGCCTGGAGGGGGGAGGGACTAGCGGGAGTCTACAATGAGCAGTTCTTC.

On this clonotype: A read error may produce the germline difference seen at one junction end. The chain employs TRBV20-1 and TRBJ1-1, with TRBD1 as a possible D gene (5 bases). The CDR3 consists of 14 residues. The germline V gene encodes CDR1 DFQATT and CDR2 SNEGSKA (reference sequence). The CDR3 sequence: CSARGVWENTEAFF. The CDR3, as DNA: TGCAGTGCCAGAGGGGTCTGGGAGAACACTGAAGCTTTCTTT.

This clonotype was seen once. The chain carries TRBV15 and TRBJ1-3, with D possibly TRBD1 on 5 matching bases. Germline CDR1 is LNHNV and CDR2 is YYDKDF (reference sequence). The length of the CDR3 is 16 residues. The V and J ends lost 4 bases and 2 bases respectively, with 15 bases between them. This chain's CDR3 is CATSKQTGTTGNTIYF. CDR3 bases: TGTGCCACCAGCAAACAAACCGGGACCACTGGAAACACCATATATTTT.

The chain has TRBV28 and TRBJ1-2, with 7 bases identical to TRBD1. Germline trimming cut 1 base from V and 1 base from J; bases unmatched to any gene: 9. Germline CDR1 is MDHEN and CDR2 is SYDVKM. CDR3 size: 17 residues. CDR3 sequence: CASSLSPGTVINYGYTF. The DNA for the CDR3 is TGTGCCAGCAGTTTATCCCCTGGGACAGTGATTAACTATGGCTACACCTTC.